This TCR beta chain came from a study of blood T cells in healthy people across ages. Regarding the study as a whole: The CMV status of each donor remained undetermined, and this could have confounded shifts in expanded clonotypes. Greater diversity and more naive CD4+ cells were seen in long-lived donors than in aged donors.

This clonotype was counted between two and nine times. Its antigen is undetermined. Sample-barcoded 5' priming and a J-beta primer mix drove a second PCR of roughly 6 to 12 cycles. The template-switch adaptor was a 5' adaptor with 12 random nucleotides. It tagged each cDNA molecule. One entry per CDR3 protein, called by TCRdb with MiXCR from the 5' RACE reads. The sample lists approximately 800,000 distinct CDR3 sequences, roughly 60% occurring once. The CDR3 extends over 12 amino acids. Germline V gives CDR1 DFQATT, CDR2 SNEGSKA (reference sequence). V shed 4 bases and J shed 2 bases, with 8 bases lying between them. In each sample, at least 6.5 million PBMCs were isolated.

This rearrangement joins TRBV20-1 to TRBJ2-5; the D gene is possibly TRBD1 (5 bases). The receptor comes from a young man in good health. The specimen sequenced was blood. The DNA for the CDR3 is TGCAGTGCTACCAGGGTTCAAGAGACCCAGTACTTC. Its protein is CSATRVQETQYF.